This T cell receptor (beta chain) was captured in a study of CD8 T cells in Susac syndrome. Trimming took 4 bases from V and 4 from J, leaving 11 bases between them. CDR1 and CDR2 (germline): SGDLS, YYNGEE. The CDR3 covers 13 residues. With random hexamers, reverse transcription was performed on roughly 0.5 to 1 ug of RNA. One entry per CDR3 protein, called by TCRdb with MiXCR from the immunoSEQ multiplex PCR reads. The sample lists roughly 150,000 distinct CDR3 sequences, around 96% occurring once. The sequence was collected from a human donor with multiple sclerosis. The specimen sequenced was CD8+ T cells from PBMCs. The chain couples TRBV9 to TRBJ1-2; D is perhaps TRBD1 (6 bases). CDR3 DNA sequence: TGTGCCAGCAGCCGGACAGACGCCTATGGCTACACCTTC. Amino acids: CASSRTDAYGYTF.